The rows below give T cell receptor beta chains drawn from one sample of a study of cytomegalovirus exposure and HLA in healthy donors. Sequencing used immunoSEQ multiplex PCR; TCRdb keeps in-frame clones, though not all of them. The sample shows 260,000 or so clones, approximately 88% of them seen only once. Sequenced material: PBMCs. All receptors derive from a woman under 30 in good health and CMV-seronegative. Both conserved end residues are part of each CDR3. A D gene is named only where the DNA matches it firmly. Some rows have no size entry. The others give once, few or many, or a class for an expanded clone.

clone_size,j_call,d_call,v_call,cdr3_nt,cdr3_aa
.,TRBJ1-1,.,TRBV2,TGTGCCAGCATGAAGGGGGTAGGGACTGAAGCTTTCTTT,CASMKGVGTEAFF
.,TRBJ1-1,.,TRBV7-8,TGTGCCAGCAGCTTAGCTGGGGACATGAACACTGAAGCTTTCTTT,CASSLAGDMNTEAFF
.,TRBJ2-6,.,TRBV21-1,TGTGCCAGCACCCTAAAGGGGGAGTCTGGGGCCAACGTCCTGACTTTC,CASTLKGESGANVLTF
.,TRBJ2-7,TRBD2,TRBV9,TGTGCCAGCAGCGTAGGCGGGGGTTCCCACGAGCAGTACTTC,CASSVGGGSHEQYF
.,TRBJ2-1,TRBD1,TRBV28,TGTGCCAGCAGTCCGGGGACAGGGCCTTACAATGAGCAGTTCTTC,CASSPGTGPYNEQFF
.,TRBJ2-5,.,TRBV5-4,TGTGCCAGCAGTCCTATCGGGCGGTCAGGGGTGGAGACCCAGTACTTC,CASSPIGRSGVETQYF
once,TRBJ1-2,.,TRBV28,TGTGCCAGCAGTTTACTGCGGACAGCTGCTTCTAACTATGGCTACACCTTC,CASSLLRTAASNYGYTF
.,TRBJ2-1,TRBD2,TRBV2,TGTGCCAGCAGGGTGCAGCGGGGACGTTTCAATGAGCAGTTCTTC,CASRVQRGRFNEQFF
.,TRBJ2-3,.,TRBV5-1,TGCGCCAGCAGCTCGCCGAGTAGCACAGATACGCAGTATTTT,CASSSPSSTDTQYF
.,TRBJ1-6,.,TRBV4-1,TGCGCCAGCAGCCGCATAGCGGGGTATTCACCCCTCCACTTT,CASSRIAGYSPLHF
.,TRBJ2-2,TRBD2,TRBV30,TGTGCCGGGGGACTAGCGGGAGTTTTCGGGGAGCTGTTTTTT,CAGGLAGVFGELFF
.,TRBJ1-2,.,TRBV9,TGTGCCAGCAGCCCGGACACCCTTCTGGGCTACACCTTC,CASSPDTLLGYTF
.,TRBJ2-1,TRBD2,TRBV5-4,TGTGCCAGCAGCTCAGGTTTGCGGGAGATCGGTGAGCAGTTCTTC,CASSSGLREIGEQFF
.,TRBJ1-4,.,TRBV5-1,TGCGCCAGCAGCTTGGTGGCCTTAAATGAAAAACTGTTTTTT,CASSLVALNEKLFF